The entry that follows covers one T cell receptor (beta chain) sequence. V shed 4 bases and J shed 3 bases, with 10 bases lying between them. The CDR3 is made up of 13 amino acids. Germline CDR1 SGHKS, CDR2 YYEKEE (reference sequence). These data originate in a study of blood T cell repertoires in COVID-19. Original processing notes: For nucleated cells, counts were estimated from reference gene primer amplification. Profiling relied on immunoSEQ multiplex PCR, and the TCRdb table lists in-frame clones only, not all of them. D and trimming were read from the DNA, whereas the V and J calls and clone size are those reported in that table. The table has 97,000 or so clones, approximately 82% seen once.

The chain has TRBV5-5 and TRBJ1-2; D not certain. The receptor was isolated from a man aged 65 to 79 with active or convalescent COVID-19. Sequencing was performed on peripheral blood. The DNA of the CDR3 is TGTGCCAGCAGCCCCCATCGGGACTATGGCTACACCTTC. This gives the protein CASSPHRDYGYTF.